This entry features one T cell receptor (beta chain) sequence. Primed by a sample-barcoded 5' primer and a J-beta primer mix, a second PCR proceeded for roughly 6 to 12 cycles. From the 5' RACE reads, TCRdb called clonotypes with MiXCR, one entry per CDR3 protein. The table lists approximately 2,000,000 distinct CDR3 sequences, 35% to 50% of them singletons. The data stem from a study of blood T cells in healthy people across ages. Donor samples were obtained from healthy Caucasian individuals from Russia, aged about 6 to 100. CDR1 and CDR2 from the germline V gene are SEHNR and FQNEAQ (reference sequence). The CDR3 is made up of 18 amino acids. V was pared by 2 bases and J by 1 base, with 18 bases between.

Specimen: blood. The sequence came from a human donor in good health. V is TRBV7-9 and J is TRBJ1-3; D is undetermined. CDR3 DNA sequence: TGTGCCAGCAGCTTATTTTGGGAGGTGAACCGATCTGGAAACACCATATATTTT. This encodes CASSLFWEVNRSGNTIYF.